This T cell receptor (beta chain) was captured in a study of cytomegalovirus exposure and HLA in healthy donors. Study observations and caveats: The study dropped some indistinguishable V segments, TRBV6-2 and TRBV6-3 among them.

Germline V gene sequence: CDR1 SGHTA, CDR2 FQGNSA. V lost 1 base and J lost 5, with 6 bases in between. This CDR3 spans 14 amino acids. Use of 60 Vbeta and 13 Jbeta primers characterized the PCR. TCRdb keeps only in-frame clones here, not all; method: immunoSEQ multiplex PCR. The sample shows around 200,000 clones, 60% to 80% of them seen only once. Note on this clone: Its matching antigen is unknown.

The sequenced material came from PBMCs. The TCR sequence derives from a male donor in good health and CMV-seronegative. V and J are TRBV7-2 and TRBJ1-6; D is ambiguous. The CDR3 sequence: CASSLVQNNSPLHF. For the CDR3, the DNA is TGTGCCAGCAGCTTAGTACAGAATAATTCACCCCTCCACTTT.